The 23 T cell receptor beta chains presented below share a single source sample, sequenced in a study of blood T cell repertoires in COVID-19 (TCRdb year 2020). Libraries came from the immunoSEQ multiplex PCR assay. The table was pulled from immuneACCESS by TCRdb, which kept in-frame rearrangements only. Such tables lose some clones; where checked, under half of the loss comes from unresolved V genes, and the rest has no known cause. Present in this sample are about 200,000 clones, approximately 83% of which were seen just once. The ten largest clones represent around 9.9% of the sample. Sequenced: peripheral blood. These receptors all come from a human donor with active or convalescent COVID-19. The donor label of this sample is uncertain.

The J gene is TRBJ1-2, the V gene TRBV29-1; 12 nucleotides align to TRBD1. With 4 bases clipped from V and 3 bases from J, the junction kept 9 bases outside the gene matches. The CDR3 runs 16 residues. CDR1 is SQVTM, CDR2 ANQGSEA, per germline. In nucleotides, the CDR3 is TGCAGCGTTGTAAGGGACAGGGGGCGTTGGGACTATGGCTACACCTTC. This translates into CSVVRDRGRWDYGYTF.

The genes are TRBV6-5 and TRBJ1-2, with a weak D call TRBD1 (5 bases). There are 14 residues in the CDR3. V dropped 7 bases and J dropped 2 bases, with 14 bases sitting between them. Per the germline V gene, CDR1 is MNHEY and CDR2 is SVGAGI. The CDR3 bases are TGTGCCAGCACCCCAGATGGGGGGAACTATGGCTACACCTTC. Translating gives CASTPDGGNYGYTF.

In DNA, the CDR3 is TGTGCCAGCAGCCTCCGACAGGCACCCTACGAGCAGTACTTC. This gives the protein CASSLRQAPYEQYF. The chain uses TRBV6-6 and TRBJ2-7; perhaps TRBD1 as D (6 bases). The germline V gene encodes CDR1 MNHNY and CDR2 SVGAGI (reference sequence). V was pared by 6 bases and J by 2 bases, with 14 bases between. The CDR3 spans 14 residues.

A single count supports this clone. The V call is TRBV9, the J call TRBJ2-1, with D perhaps matching TRBD2 (5 bases). CDR1 and CDR2 (germline): SGDLS, YYNGEE. The CDR3 length is 16 residues. Trimming pared 0 bases from V and 2 bases from J, leaving 12 bases between. The CDR3 loop is CASSVAWGATYNEQFF. The CDR3 DNA reads as TGTGCCAGCAGCGTAGCTTGGGGAGCAACCTACAATGAGCAGTTCTTC.

Points on this clone: Other nucleotide sequences in the sample specify the same CDR3. The chain links TRBV7-2 to TRBJ2-1, with TRBD2 matching over 10 bases. CDR3 length: 15 amino acids. The germline V gene has CDR1 SGHTA and CDR2 FQGNSA. With 2 bases clipped from V and 2 bases from J, the junction kept 0 bases outside the gene matches. The CDR3, as DNA: TGTGCCAGCAGCTTAACTAGCGGGGCCTACAATGAGCAGTTCTTC. This encodes CASSLTSGAYNEQFF.

This clone came up many times. The gene calls are TRBV2 and TRBJ2-7, with TRBD2 identical over 10 bases. The CDR3 length is 16 residues. Per the germline V gene, CDR1 is SNHLY and CDR2 is FYNNEI. V was clipped by 4 bases and J by 1 base; unmatched bases: 7. The CDR3 bases are TGTGCCAGCAGTGGTGCTAGCGGGAGTGATTCCTACGAGCAGTACTTC. This codes for CASSGASGSDSYEQYF.

The sample holds a few counts of this clone. The V and J genes are TRBV11-3 and TRBJ2-7; TRBD1 matches at 10 bases. Germline V gene sequence: CDR1 SGHNT, CDR2 YENEEA. Unmatched junction bases numbered 8, after V lost 0 bases and J lost 3 bases. The CDR3 has 17 residues. The CDR3 DNA reads TGTGCCAGCAGCTTAGATCTGGGACGGACAGGGGGCTACGAGCAGTACTTC. Translating gives CASSLDLGRTGGYEQYF.

The rearrangement joins TRBV7-3 to TRBJ2-2; the match to TRBD2 covers 7 bases. The germline gives CDR1 SGHTA, CDR2 FQGTGA. CDR3 length: 14 amino acids. The trim removed 5 bases at V and 6 bases at J, leaving 6 bases unmatched. The CDR3 loop is CASSPIGGAGELFF. DNA for the CDR3: TGTGCCAGCAGCCCCATTGGGGGGGCCGGGGAGCTGTTTTTT.

This chain uses TRBV7-2 with TRBJ2-1, with TRBD2 matching over 9 bases. CDR1 and CDR2 from the germline V gene are SGHTA and FQGNSA. This CDR3 is 14 amino acids long. Trimming cost V 5 bases and J 9 bases; bases outside gene matches: 8. Here the CDR3 DNA reads TGTGCCAGCAGCATTGCGGGAGGGCCGTTTGAGCAGTTCTTC. Translated: CASSIAGGPFEQFF.

Only one count was recorded for this clone. The V call is TRBV11-3, the J call TRBJ1-1; no definite D call. Trimming took off 5 bases at V and 0 bases at J, with 10 bases between the two ends. The germline CDR1 and CDR2 sequences are SGHNT and YENEEA. This CDR3 region has 14 residues. Written as DNA, the CDR3 is TGTGCCAGCAGCCTGAGCGGAGTGAACACTGAAGCTTTCTTT. It translates to CASSLSGVNTEAFF.

The chain has TRBV7-2 and TRBJ2-5; D remains ambiguous. Trimming removed 3 bases at V and 8 bases at J, with 10 bases between. The length of the CDR3 is 12 residues. CDR1 and CDR2 (germline): SGHTA, FQGNSA. For the CDR3, the DNA is TGTGCCAGCAGCTTCTTCTTAGAAACCCAGTACTTC. As protein: CASSFFLETQYF.

This chain links TRBV6-5 with TRBJ2-3; TRBD2 agrees at 7 bases. J gave up 0 bases and V 5 bases, and 5 bases lay outside the gene matches. Germline V gene data show CDR1 as MNHEY and CDR2 as SVGAGI. The CDR3 extends over 15 amino acids. The CDR3 DNA sequence: TGTGCCAGCAGTCCCGGGACTACCAGCACAGATACGCAGTATTTT. It codes for CASSPGTTSTDTQYF.

This clone has a single count. The chain has TRBV5-1 and TRBJ1-1, with TRBD1 matching over 9 bases. Germline V gene sequence: CDR1 SGHRS, CDR2 YFSETQ. With 3 bases clipped from V and 1 base from J, the junction kept 1 base outside the gene matches. The CDR3 runs 14 residues. The CDR3 nucleotides read TGCGCCAGCAGCTGGACAGGGGAGAACACTGAAGCTTTCTTT. Translating it yields CASSWTGENTEAFF.

This sequence joins TRBV12-3 or TRBV12-4 and TRBJ2-7, with D possibly being TRBD1 (5 bases). The V end was cut by 4 bases, the J end by 4 bases, with 5 bases between. This CDR3 is built from 11 residues. For the CDR3, the DNA is TGTGCCAGCAGTTACAGGTACGAGCAGTACTTC. Translation gives CASSYRYEQYF.

The chain joins TRBV27 to TRBJ2-6, with a weak D call TRBD2 (6 bases). This CDR3 is 17 amino acids long. V was cut by 5 bases and J by 0 bases, with 14 bases left in between. CDR1 and CDR2 (germline): MNHEY, SMNVEV (reference sequence). CDR3 coding DNA: TGTGCCAGCAGTCCAGAGGAGGGATACTCTGGGGCCAACGTCCTGACTTTC. This translates into CASSPEEGYSGANVLTF.

This chain connects TRBV3-1 (or the pseudogene TRBV3-2) to TRBJ2-1; 7 nucleotides line up with TRBD2. There are 18 residues in the CDR3. The V and J ends lost 1 base and 10 bases, in that order; junction bases with no gene match: 19. The germline CDR1 and CDR2 sequences are LGHDT and YNNKEL (reference sequence). The CDR3 sequence is CASSQVRPHGLGKGEQFF. The CDR3 coding sequence is TGTGCCAGCAGCCAAGTCCGACCGCATGGACTAGGAAAAGGCGAGCAGTTCTTC.

The chain recombines TRBV7-2 with TRBJ1-3, with D possibly TRBD1 on 6 matching bases. V lost 4 bases and J lost 4, with 14 bases in between. The germline V gene encodes CDR1 SGHTA and CDR2 FQGNSA. The CDR3 covers 15 residues. The CDR3 loop reads CASSSSTGYGNTIYF. Written as DNA, the CDR3 is TGTGCCAGCAGCTCTTCTACAGGGTACGGAAACACCATATATTTT.

This chain uses TRBV6-5 with TRBJ1-1; D might be TRBD1 (5 bases). V lost 7 bases to trimming and J lost 6 bases, with 15 bases between them. Germline V gene data show CDR1 as MNHEY and CDR2 as SVGAGI. The CDR3 is made up of 13 amino acids. In DNA form, the CDR3 reads TGTGCCAGCACTCACACAGGAACCGCTGAAGCTTTCTTT. Encoded protein: CASTHTGTAEAFF.

This clone was seen a single time. J is TRBJ1-5 and V is TRBV28; TRBD1 matches 10 bases. The germline gives CDR1 MDHEN, CDR2 SYDVKM. There are 14 residues in the CDR3. After removal of 5 bases from V and 13 bases from J, the junction contained 11 bases not matched to a gene. The CDR3 region is CASSTGTGVRQQHF. CDR3 in DNA: TGTGCCAGCAGTACCGGGACAGGGGTCCGGCAACAGCATTTT.

This chain connects TRBV4-1 to TRBJ2-1; TRBD2 matches 16 bases. Germline V gene data show CDR1 as MGHRA and CDR2 as YSYEKL. The J segment lost 7 bases and the V segment lost 4 bases, leaving 13 bases of the junction unmatched. The CDR3 covers 19 residues. The CDR3 DNA reads TGCGCCAGCAGCCTCGGGAGGGAGGGGACTAGCGGGAGGGTGAATGAGCAGTTCTTC. Encoded protein: CASSLGREGTSGRVNEQFF.

This clone has only one observation. The V gene is TRBV5-1, the J gene TRBJ1-1, with TRBD1 matching over 8 bases. CDR1 and CDR2 from the germline V gene are SGHRS and YFSETQ. The CDR3 spans 14 residues. Losses at the gene ends were 3 bases for V and 1 base for J; bases not matched to a gene: 2. CDR3 loop: CASSSTGGNTEAFF. The CDR3 coding sequence is TGCGCCAGCAGCTCTACAGGGGGGAACACTGAAGCTTTCTTT.

The chain employs TRBV6-2 or TRBV6-3 and TRBJ2-1; 9 nucleotides match TRBD2. The CDR3 totals 15 residues. Germline CDR1 and CDR2: MNHEY and SVGEGT. V was pared by 5 bases and J by 11 bases, with 13 bases of the junction left unmatched. The CDR3 here is CASSAHGLAGTQQFF. CDR3 DNA: TGTGCCAGCAGTGCTCATGGGCTAGCGGGAACTCAGCAGTTCTTC.

The rearrangement uses TRBV4-1 and TRBJ2-3, with 9 nucleotides matching TRBD2. The CDR3 spans 17 residues. Germline V gene lookup returns CDR1 MGHRA and CDR2 YSYEKL. Trimming cost V 0 bases and J 2 bases; bases outside gene matches: 6. CDR3 loop: CASSQDRLAGSTDTQYF. The CDR3 nucleotides read TGCGCCAGCAGCCAAGATAGGCTAGCGGGGTCCACAGATACGCAGTATTTT.